This T cell receptor beta chain was retrieved from a study of CD8 T cells in ankylosing spondylitis. The study, taken as a whole, reports: Blood of patients with ankylosing spondylitis appeared to be characterized by a TCR beta motif of fewer than 10 highly homologous variants. Within peripheral blood, clones linked to disease were CD8+ and relatively rare. Reports of some motif variants in reactive arthritis synovial fluid and blood predate this one. Reports say disease-linked clones showed up significantly more in matched ankylosing spondylitis synovial fluid.

It was by quantitative 5'-RACE with molecular barcodes that TCR beta libraries were made. TCRdb ran MiXCR on the 5' RACE reads and lists one entry per CDR3 protein. The sample has about 540,000 distinct CDR3 sequences; 9.5% to 15% are singletons. CDR1 is DFQATT and CDR2 is SNEGSKA in the germline V gene (reference sequence). This CDR3 comprises 13 residues. The V gene end was trimmed by 4 bases and the J gene end by 5 bases; junction bases not matched to a gene: 1. This clonotype was recorded many times. The antigen remains unidentified. This clonotype was sampled from a male donor with ankylosing spondylitis. Sequences were obtained from blood, either unsorted or a sorted T cell fraction (not recorded which). The chain recombines TRBV20-1 with TRBJ2-1; TRBD2 matches 11 bases. DNA for the CDR3: TGCAGTGCTACGGGACTAGCGGACAATGAGCAGTTCTTC. This sequence encodes CSATGLADNEQFF.